This T cell receptor (beta chain) was documented in a study of OX40 agonist ivuxolimab in advanced cancers. Turning to the study itself: Patients got intravenous ivuxolimab at 0.01 to 10 mg/kg every 2 weeks.

Sequencing was performed with immunoSEQ multiplex PCR; in TCRdb, only in-frame clones are kept and a portion is missing. The sample records 55,000 to 70,000 clones, 84% being singletons. The table lists this clone with a count of one. Its antigen is undetermined. Study results and limitations: Expanded clones belonging to CD8+ T cells outnumbered, on average, those of CD4+. Antigen specificity remained undetermined for the expanded peripheral T cells. Normalized T-cell clonal expansion was also low in some nonresponders.

The V and J ends lost 4 bases and 8 bases, in that order; junction bases with no gene match: 8. The germline gives CDR1 SGHTS, CDR2 YDEGEE. This CDR3 is 13 amino acids long. This sample comprised CD4+ or CD8+ T cells sorted from blood, obtained in a trial of the OX40 agonist ivuxolimab. The J gene is TRBJ1-2, the V gene TRBV5-8; 7 bases map to TRBD1. The sequence derives from an adult with an advanced solid tumor such as melanoma, head and neck, liver or kidney cancer. The DNA of the CDR3 is TGTGCCAGCAGCGTGCCGACAGGGCGCGGCTACACCTTC. The encoded protein is CASSVPTGRGYTF.